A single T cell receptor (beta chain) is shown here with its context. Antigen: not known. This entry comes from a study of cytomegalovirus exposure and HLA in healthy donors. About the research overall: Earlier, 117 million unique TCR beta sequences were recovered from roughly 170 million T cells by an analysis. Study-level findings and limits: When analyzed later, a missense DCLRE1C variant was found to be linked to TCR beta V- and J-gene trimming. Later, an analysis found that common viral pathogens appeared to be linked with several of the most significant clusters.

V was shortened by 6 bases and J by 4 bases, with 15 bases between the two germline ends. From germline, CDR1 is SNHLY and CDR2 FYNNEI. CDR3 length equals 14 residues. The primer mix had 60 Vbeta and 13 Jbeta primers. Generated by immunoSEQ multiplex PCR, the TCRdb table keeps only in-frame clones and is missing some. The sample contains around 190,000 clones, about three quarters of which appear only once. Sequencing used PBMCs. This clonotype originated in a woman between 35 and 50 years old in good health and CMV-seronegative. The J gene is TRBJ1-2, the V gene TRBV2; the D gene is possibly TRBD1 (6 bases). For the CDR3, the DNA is TGTGCCAGCAGGGTTCAGGGGCCCTCCTATGGCTACACCTTC. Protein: CASRVQGPSYGYTF.